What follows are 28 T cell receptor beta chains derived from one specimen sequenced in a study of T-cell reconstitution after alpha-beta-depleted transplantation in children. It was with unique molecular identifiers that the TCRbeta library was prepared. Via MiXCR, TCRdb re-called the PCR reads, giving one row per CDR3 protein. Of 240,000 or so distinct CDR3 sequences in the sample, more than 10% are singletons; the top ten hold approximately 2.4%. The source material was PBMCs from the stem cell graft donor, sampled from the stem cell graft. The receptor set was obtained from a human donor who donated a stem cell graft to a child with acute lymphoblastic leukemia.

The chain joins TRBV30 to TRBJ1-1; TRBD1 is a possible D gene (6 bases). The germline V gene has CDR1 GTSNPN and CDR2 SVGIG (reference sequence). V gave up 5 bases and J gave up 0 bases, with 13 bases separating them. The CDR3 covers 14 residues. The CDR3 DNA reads TGTGCCTGGGCCCTGGACAGTTTGAACACTGAAGCTTTCTTT. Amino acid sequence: CAWALDSLNTEAFF. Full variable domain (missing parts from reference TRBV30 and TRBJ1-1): SQTIHQWPATLVQPVGSPLSLECTVEGTSNPNLYWYRQAAGRGLQLLFYSVGIGQISSEVPQNLSASRPQDRQFILSSKKLLLSDSGFYLCAWALDSLNTEAFFGQGTRLTVV.

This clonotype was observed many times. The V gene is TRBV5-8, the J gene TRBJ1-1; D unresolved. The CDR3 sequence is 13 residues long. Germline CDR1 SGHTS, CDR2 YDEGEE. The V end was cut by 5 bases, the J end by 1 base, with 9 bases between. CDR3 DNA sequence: TGTGCCAGCAGTCTTCTTCGGAACACTGAAGCTTTCTTT. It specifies CASSLLRNTEAFF. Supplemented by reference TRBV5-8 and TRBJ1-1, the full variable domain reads EAGVTQSPTHLIKTRGQQATLRCSPISGHTSVYWYQQALGLGLQFLLWYDEGEERNRGNFPPRFSGRQFPNYSSELNVNALELEDSALYLCASSLLRNTEAFFGQGTRLTVV.

CDR3 region: CASSSPGTSSRETQYF. In nucleotides, the CDR3 is TGTGCCAGCAGTTCGCCCGGGACTAGCTCTCGAGAGACCCAGTACTTC. The V and J genes are TRBV27 and TRBJ2-5; TRBD2 agrees at 9 bases. Per germline, CDR1 MNHEY and CDR2 SMNVEV (reference sequence). CDR3 size: 16 residues. With 4 bases clipped from V and 4 bases from J, the junction kept 10 bases outside the gene matches.

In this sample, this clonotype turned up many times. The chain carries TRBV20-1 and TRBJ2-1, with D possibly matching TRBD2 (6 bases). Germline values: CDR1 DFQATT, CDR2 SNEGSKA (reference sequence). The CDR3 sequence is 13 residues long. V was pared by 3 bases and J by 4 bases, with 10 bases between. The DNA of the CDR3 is TGCAGTGCTAGGTGGGAGGCTTACAATGAGCAGTTCTTC. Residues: CSARWEAYNEQFF.

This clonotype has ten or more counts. The CDR3 nucleotides are TGCAGTGCTACAGCGGGATCCTTTTACGAGCAGTACTTC. It translates to CSATAGSFYEQYF. The chain combines TRBV20-1 with TRBJ2-7; 7 bases fit TRBD2. The germline CDR1 and CDR2 sequences are DFQATT and SNEGSKA (reference sequence). Germline trimming cut 4 bases from V and 4 bases from J; bases unmatched to any gene: 7. The CDR3 totals 13 residues.

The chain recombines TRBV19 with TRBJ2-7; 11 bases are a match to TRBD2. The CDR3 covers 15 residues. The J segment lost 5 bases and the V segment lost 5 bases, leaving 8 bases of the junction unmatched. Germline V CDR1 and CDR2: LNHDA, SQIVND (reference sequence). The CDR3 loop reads CASSPHSGRADEQYF. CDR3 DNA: TGTGCCAGTAGTCCCCATAGCGGGAGGGCCGACGAGCAGTACTTC. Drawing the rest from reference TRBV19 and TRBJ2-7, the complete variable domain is DGGITQSPKYLFRKEGQNVTLSCEQNLNHDAMYWYRQDPGQGLRLIYYSQIVNDFQKGDIAEGYSVSREKKESFPLTVTSAQKNPTAFYLCASSPHSGRADEQYFGPGTRLTVT.

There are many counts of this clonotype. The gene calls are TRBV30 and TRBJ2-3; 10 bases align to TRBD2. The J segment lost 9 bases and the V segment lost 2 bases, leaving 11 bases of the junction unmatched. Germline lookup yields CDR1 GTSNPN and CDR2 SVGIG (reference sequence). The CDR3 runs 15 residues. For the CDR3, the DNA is TGTGCCTGGAGTCGTCTAGCGGGGGAAGCGGGAACGCAGTATTTT. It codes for CAWSRLAGEAGTQYF. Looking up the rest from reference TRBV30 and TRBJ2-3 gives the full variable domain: SQTIHQWPATLVQPVGSPLSLECTVEGTSNPNLYWYRQAAGRGLQLLFYSVGIGQISSEVPQNLSASRPQDRQFILSSKKLLLSDSGFYLCAWSRLAGEAGTQYFGPGTRLTVL.

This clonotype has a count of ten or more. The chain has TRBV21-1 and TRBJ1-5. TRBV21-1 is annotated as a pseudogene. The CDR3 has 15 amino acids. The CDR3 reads CASSRRVRGNQPQHF. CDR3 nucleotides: TGTGCCAGCAGCCGGAGGGTTAGAGGCAATCAGCCCCAGCATTTT.

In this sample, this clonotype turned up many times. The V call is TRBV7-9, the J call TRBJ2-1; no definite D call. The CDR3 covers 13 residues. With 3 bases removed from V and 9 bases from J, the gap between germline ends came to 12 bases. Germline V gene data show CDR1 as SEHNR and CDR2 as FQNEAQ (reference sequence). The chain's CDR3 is CASSFSDLTEQFF. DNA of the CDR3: TGTGCCAGCAGCTTCAGCGACCTGACTGAGCAGTTCTTC.

DNA of the CDR3: TGCAGTGCTCGTAGGACAGGCTCCTACAATGAGCAGTTCTTC. Its translation is CSARRTGSYNEQFF. The chain combines TRBV20-1 with TRBJ2-1, with 7 nucleotides matching TRBD1. The CDR3 covers 14 residues. Looked up from germline, CDR1 is DFQATT and CDR2 is SNEGSKA (reference sequence). Trimming cost V 5 bases and J 0 bases; bases outside gene matches: 4.

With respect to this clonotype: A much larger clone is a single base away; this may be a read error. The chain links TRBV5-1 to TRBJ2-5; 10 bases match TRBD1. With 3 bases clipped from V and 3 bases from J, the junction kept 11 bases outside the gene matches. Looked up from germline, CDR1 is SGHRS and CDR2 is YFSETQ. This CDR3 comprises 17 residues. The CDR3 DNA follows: TGCGCCAGCAGCTCATTGCAGGGACAGGGGTTCAAAGAGACCCAGTACTTC. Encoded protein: CASSSLQGQGFKETQYF.

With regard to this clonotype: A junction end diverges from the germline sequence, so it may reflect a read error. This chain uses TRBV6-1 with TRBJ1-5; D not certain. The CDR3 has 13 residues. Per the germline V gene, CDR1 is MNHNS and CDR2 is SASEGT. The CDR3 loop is CVSSPDGNQPQHF. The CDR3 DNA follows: TGTGTCAGCAGTCCGGACGGCAATCAGCCCCAGCATTTT.

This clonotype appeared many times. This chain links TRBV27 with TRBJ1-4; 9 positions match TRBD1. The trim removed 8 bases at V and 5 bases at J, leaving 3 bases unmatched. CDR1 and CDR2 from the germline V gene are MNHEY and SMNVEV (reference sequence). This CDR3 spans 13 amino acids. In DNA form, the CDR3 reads TGTGCCAGCGGGACAGGGATCAATGAAAAACTGTTTTTT. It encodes CASGTGINEKLFF.

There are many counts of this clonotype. This CDR3 is CASSTKSRDRGLREQYF. CDR3 nucleotide sequence: TGTGCCAGCAGCACCAAATCCCGGGACAGGGGGCTGCGGGAGCAGTACTTC. This chain connects TRBV21-1 to TRBJ2-7; the table calls TRBD1, which could not be checked here. TRBV21-1 is designated a pseudogene. The CDR3 has 17 amino acids.

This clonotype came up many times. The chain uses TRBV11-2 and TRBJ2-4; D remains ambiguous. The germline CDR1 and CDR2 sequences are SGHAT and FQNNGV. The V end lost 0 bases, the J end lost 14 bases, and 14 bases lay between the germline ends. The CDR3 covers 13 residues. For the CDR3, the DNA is TGTGCCAGCAGCTTAGATTTTAGAGGTGCAGAGTACTTC. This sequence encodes CASSLDFRGAEYF.

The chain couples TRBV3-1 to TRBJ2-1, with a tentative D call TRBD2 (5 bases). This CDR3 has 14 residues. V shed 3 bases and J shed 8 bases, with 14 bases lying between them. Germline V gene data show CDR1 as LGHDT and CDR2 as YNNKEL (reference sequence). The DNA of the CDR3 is TGTGCCAGCAGCCATCGACCCCCCGGGGATGAGCAGTTCTTC. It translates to CASSHRPPGDEQFF.

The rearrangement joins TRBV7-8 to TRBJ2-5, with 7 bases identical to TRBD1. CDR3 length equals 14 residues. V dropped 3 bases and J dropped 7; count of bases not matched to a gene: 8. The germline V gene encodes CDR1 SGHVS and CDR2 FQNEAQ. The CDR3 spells CASSFPGQAATQYF. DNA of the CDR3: TGTGCCAGCAGCTTCCCCGGACAGGCGGCGACCCAGTACTTC.

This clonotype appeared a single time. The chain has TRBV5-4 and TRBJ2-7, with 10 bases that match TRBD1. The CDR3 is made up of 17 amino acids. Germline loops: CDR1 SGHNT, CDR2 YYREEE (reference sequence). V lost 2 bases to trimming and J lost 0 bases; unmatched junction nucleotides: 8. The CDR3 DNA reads TGTGCCAGCAGCTTTAACCCGGGACAGGGGATCTCCTACGAGCAGTACTTC. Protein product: CASSFNPGQGISYEQYF.

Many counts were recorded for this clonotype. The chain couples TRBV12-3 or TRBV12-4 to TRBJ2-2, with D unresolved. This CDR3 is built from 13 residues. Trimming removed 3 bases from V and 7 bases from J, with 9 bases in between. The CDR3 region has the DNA TGTGCCAGCAGTTTGGCAGACCGCGGGGAGCTGTTTTTT. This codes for CASSLADRGELFF.

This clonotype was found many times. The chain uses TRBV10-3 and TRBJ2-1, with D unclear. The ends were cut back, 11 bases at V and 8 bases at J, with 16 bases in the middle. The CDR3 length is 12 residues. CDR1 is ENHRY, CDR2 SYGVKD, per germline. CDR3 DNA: TGTGCCGTGGGCGCGGTGCACGATGAGCAGTTCTTC. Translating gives CAVGAVHDEQFF.

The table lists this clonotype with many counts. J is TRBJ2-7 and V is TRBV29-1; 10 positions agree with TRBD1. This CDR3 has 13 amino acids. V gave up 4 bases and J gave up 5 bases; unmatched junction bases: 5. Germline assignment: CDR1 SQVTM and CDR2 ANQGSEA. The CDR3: CSVAGQGPHEQYF. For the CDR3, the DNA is TGCAGCGTTGCGGGACAGGGGCCTCACGAGCAGTACTTC.

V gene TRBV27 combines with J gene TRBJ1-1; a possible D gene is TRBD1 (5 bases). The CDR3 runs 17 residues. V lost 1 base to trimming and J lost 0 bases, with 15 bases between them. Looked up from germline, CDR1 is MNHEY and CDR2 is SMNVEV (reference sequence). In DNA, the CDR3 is TGTGCCAGCAGTTTATGGGGCAGTGTCGACATGAACACTGAAGCTTTCTTT. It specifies CASSLWGSVDMNTEAFF.

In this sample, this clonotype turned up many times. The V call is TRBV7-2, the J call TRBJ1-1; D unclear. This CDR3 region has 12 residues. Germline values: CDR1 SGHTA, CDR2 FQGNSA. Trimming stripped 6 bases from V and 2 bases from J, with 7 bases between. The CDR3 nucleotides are TGTGCCAGCAGGTTCCCAAACACTGAAGCTTTCTTT. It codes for CASRFPNTEAFF.

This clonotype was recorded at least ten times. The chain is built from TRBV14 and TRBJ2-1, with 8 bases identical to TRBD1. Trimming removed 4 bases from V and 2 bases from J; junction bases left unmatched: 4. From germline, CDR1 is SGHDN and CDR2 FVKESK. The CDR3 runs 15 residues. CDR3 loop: CASSLGQVTYNEQFF. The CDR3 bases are TGTGCCAGCAGCCTGGGACAGGTAACCTACAATGAGCAGTTCTTC.

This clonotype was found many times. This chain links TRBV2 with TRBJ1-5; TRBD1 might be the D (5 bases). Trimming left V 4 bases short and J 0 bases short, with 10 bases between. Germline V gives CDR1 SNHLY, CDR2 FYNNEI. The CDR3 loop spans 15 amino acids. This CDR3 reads CASSVGLSSNQPQHF. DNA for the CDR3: TGTGCCAGCAGTGTGGGGCTGTCTAGCAATCAGCCCCAGCATTTT.

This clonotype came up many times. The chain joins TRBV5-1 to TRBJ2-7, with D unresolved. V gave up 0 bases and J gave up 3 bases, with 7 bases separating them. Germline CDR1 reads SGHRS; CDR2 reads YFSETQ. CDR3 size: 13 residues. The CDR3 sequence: CASSLGRNYEQYF. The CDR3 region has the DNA TGCGCCAGCAGCTTGGGCCGAAACTACGAGCAGTACTTC.

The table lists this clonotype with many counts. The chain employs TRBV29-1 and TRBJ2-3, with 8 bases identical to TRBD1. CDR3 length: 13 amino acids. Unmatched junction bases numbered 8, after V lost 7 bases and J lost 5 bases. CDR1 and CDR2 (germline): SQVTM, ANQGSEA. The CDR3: CSAAGQAGDTQYF. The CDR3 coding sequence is TGCAGCGCCGCGGGACAGGCTGGAGATACGCAGTATTTT.

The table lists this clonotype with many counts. The CDR3 here is CASSSRASQGGSTDTQYF. The CDR3, as DNA: TGTGCCAGCAGTTCCCGGGCCTCACAGGGGGGTAGCACAGATACGCAGTATTTT. The chain couples TRBV27 to TRBJ2-3; TRBD1 matches 8 bases. In germline, CDR1 is MNHEY, CDR2 SMNVEV (reference sequence). Trimming cost V 4 bases and J 0 bases; bases outside gene matches: 12. This CDR3 comprises 18 residues.